The 12 T cell receptor beta chains below were found in one sample sequenced in a study of technical replicates of blood from four donors. Produced via immunoSEQ multiplex PCR; TCRdb's table is partial and in-frame only. The data hold around 71,000 clones, with roughly 92% observed a single time. Sequencing was performed on T cells isolated from PBMCs. Every receptor here comes from a human donor in good health.

This chain joins TRBV6-1 and TRBJ1-4, with no clear D. V lost 7 bases to trimming and J lost 0 bases, with 6 bases between them. Per germline, CDR1 MNHNS and CDR2 SASEGT. This CDR3 is 13 amino acids long. The CDR3 protein is CASTLTTNEKLFF. CDR3 nucleotide sequence: TGTGCCAGCACTTTAACAACTAATGAAAAACTGTTTTTT.

The CDR3 sequence is CAWSVAPRSGLNYGYTF. As DNA, the CDR3 is TGTGCCTGGAGTGTAGCCCCGAGATCAGGGTTAAACTATGGCTACACCTTC. This chain links TRBV30 with TRBJ1-2, with D tentatively TRBD1 (5 bases). This CDR3 has 17 amino acids. The V gene lost 0 bases and the J gene lost 2 bases, with 19 bases spanning the gap. Germline values: CDR1 GTSNPN, CDR2 SVGIG (reference sequence).

The genes are TRBV10-3 and TRBJ2-7; TRBD2 aligns across 16 bases. CDR3 length: 15 amino acids. Trimming cost V 9 bases and J 6 bases; bases outside gene matches: 8. Germline loops: CDR1 ENHRY, CDR2 SYGVKD. This CDR3 reads CAISGTSGRAGEQYF. CDR3 bases: TGTGCCATTTCCGGGACTAGCGGGAGGGCCGGCGAGCAGTACTTC.

The chain carries TRBV18 and TRBJ1-2, with D possibly being TRBD1 (5 bases). Trimming shortened V by 3 bases and J by 1 base, and 9 bases separated the two germline ends. The germline V gene has CDR1 KGHSH and CDR2 LQKENI. This CDR3 has 14 amino acids. CDR3 protein: CASSPRAVNYGYTF. CDR3 bases: TGTGCCAGCTCACCCAGGGCCGTTAACTATGGCTACACCTTC.

The chain recombines TRBV7-5 with TRBJ1-2; TRBD1 is the table's D call and was not checked against the DNA. TRBV7-5 is given as a pseudogene. CDR3 length: 16 residues. CDR3 bases: TGTGTCAGAAGCCCGAAAGGCCGGGACATGCGCTATGGCTACACCTTC. Translating it yields CVRSPKGRDMRYGYTF.

This chain joins TRBV19 and TRBJ1-1, with D hard to call. The V and J ends lost 3 bases and 0 bases respectively, with 11 bases between them. Germline CDR1 and CDR2: LNHDA and SQIVND (reference sequence). The CDR3 spans 15 residues. The CDR3 region has the DNA TGTGCCAGTAGTATGATGGCGGAACTGAACACTGAAGCTTTCTTT. Translated, it gives CASSMMAELNTEAFF.

The chain employs TRBV9 and TRBJ1-3; tentatively, D is TRBD1 (6 bases). The CDR3 extends over 16 amino acids. Trimming took off 3 bases at V and 2 bases at J, with 15 bases between the two ends. Germline V CDR1 and CDR2: SGDLS, YYNGEE. CDR3 amino acids: CASSADSFSPGNTIYF. As DNA, the CDR3 is TGTGCCAGCAGCGCGGACAGTTTTTCTCCTGGAAACACCATATATTTT.

This rearrangement joins TRBV7-9 to TRBJ1-1; D is perhaps TRBD1 (6 bases). The germline gives CDR1 SEHNR, CDR2 FQNEAQ (reference sequence). Trimming removed 5 bases at V and 10 bases at J, with 17 bases between. The length of the CDR3 is 13 residues. CDR3 residues: CASSPETGTGAFF. CDR3 coding DNA: TGTGCCAGCAGCCCAGAAACAGGGACCGGAGCTTTCTTT.

J is TRBJ2-7 and V is TRBV4-2; no reliable D call. CDR1 is LGHNA and CDR2 is YNFKEQ in the germline V gene. Trimming cost V 4 bases and J 1 base, with 5 bases left between them. The CDR3 spans 12 residues. The CDR3 sequence is CASSPRSYEQYF. CDR3 DNA: TGTGCCAGCAGCCCCAGATCCTACGAGCAGTACTTC.

V usage is TRBV11-2 and J usage is TRBJ2-1; 8 positions agree with TRBD1. CDR3 size: 16 residues. V shed 5 bases, J shed 2 bases, and the junction held 8 bases outside the gene matches. The germline gives CDR1 SGHAT, CDR2 FQNNGV. This CDR3 reads CASSPAGTGAYNEQFF. DNA of the CDR3: TGTGCCAGCAGCCCCGCCGGGACAGGTGCCTACAATGAGCAGTTCTTC. Full variable domain (outside the CDR3, taken from reference TRBV11-2 and TRBJ2-1): EAGVAQSPRYKIIEKRQSVAFWCNPISGHATLYWYQQILGQGPKLLIQFQNNGVVDDSQLPKDRFSAERLKGVDSTLKIQPAKLEDSAVYLCASSPAGTGAYNEQFFGPGTRLTVL.

The chain employs TRBV11-2 and TRBJ2-5, with a weak D call TRBD2 (5 bases). Germline V gives CDR1 SGHAT, CDR2 FQNNGV. V was shortened by 5 bases and J by 5 bases, with 18 bases between the two germline ends. This CDR3 contains 15 residues. The CDR3 reads CASSGPSGPYETQYF. CDR3 nucleotide sequence: TGTGCCAGCAGCGGTCCAAGCGGCCCTTACGAGACCCAGTACTTC.

The chain links TRBV7-9 to TRBJ2-5, with D hard to call. CDR3 length: 15 amino acids. Germline V gene data show CDR1 as SEHNR and CDR2 as FQNEAQ (reference sequence). The V end lost 1 base, the J end lost 2 bases, and 11 bases lay between the germline ends. The CDR3 sequence: CASSLVETFQETQYF. The CDR3 nucleotides read TGTGCCAGCAGCTTAGTAGAGACATTTCAAGAGACCCAGTACTTC.